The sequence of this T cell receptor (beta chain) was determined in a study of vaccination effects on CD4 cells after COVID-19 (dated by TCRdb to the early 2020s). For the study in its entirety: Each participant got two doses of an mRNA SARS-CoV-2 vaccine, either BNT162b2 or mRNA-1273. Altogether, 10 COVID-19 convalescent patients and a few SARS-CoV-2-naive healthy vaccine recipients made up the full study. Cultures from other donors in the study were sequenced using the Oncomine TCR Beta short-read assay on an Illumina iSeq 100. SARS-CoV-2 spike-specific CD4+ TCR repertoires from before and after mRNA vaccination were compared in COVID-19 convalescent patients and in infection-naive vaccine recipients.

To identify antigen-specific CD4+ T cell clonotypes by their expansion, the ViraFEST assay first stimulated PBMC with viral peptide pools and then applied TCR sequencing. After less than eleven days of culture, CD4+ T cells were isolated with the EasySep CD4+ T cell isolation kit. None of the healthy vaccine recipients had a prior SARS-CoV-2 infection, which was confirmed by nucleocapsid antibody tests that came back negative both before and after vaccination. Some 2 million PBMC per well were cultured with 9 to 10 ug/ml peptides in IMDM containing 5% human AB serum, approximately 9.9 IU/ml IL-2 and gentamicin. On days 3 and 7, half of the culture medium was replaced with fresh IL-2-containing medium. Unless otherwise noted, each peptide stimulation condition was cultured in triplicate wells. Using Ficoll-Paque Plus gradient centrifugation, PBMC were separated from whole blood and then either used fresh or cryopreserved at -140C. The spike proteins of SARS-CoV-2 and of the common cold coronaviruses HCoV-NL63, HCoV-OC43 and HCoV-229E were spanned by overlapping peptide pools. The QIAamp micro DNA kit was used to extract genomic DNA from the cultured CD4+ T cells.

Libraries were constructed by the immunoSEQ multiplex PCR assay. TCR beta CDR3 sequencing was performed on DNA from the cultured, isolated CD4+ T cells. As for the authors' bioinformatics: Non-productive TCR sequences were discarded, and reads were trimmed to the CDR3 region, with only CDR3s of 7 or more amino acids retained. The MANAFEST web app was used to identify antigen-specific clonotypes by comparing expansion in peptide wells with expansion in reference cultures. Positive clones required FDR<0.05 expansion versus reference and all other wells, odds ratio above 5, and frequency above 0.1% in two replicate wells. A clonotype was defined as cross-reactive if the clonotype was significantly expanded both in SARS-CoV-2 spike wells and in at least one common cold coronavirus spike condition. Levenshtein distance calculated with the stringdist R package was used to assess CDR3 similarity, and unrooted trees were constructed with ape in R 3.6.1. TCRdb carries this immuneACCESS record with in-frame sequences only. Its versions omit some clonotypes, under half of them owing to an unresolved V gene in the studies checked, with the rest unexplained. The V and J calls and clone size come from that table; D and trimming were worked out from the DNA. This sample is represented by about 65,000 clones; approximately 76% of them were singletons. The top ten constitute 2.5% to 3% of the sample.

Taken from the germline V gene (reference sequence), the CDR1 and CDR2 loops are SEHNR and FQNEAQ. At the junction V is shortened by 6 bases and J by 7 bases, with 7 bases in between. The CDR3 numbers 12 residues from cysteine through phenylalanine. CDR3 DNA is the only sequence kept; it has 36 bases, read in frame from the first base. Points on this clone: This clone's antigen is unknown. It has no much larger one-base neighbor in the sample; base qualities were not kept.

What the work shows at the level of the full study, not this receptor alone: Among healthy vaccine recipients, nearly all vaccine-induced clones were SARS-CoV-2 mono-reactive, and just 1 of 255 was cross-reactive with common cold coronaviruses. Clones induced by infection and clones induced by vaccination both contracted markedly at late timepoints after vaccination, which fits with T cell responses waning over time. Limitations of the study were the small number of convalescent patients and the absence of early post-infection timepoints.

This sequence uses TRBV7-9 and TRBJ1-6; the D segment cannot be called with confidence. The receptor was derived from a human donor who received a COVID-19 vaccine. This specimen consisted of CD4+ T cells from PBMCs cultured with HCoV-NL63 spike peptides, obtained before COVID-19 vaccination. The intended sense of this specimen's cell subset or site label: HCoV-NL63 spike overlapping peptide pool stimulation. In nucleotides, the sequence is TGTGCCAGCAGTCTACCCAATTCACCCCTCCACTTT. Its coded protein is CASSLPNSPLHF.